These T cell receptor beta chains were read from a single sample in a study of post-analysis software for immune sequencing data. A single record per CDR3 protein comes from TCRdb applying MiXCR to the PCR reads. The sample includes roughly 730,000 distinct CDR3 sequences, approximately 30% seen only once; the top ten take around 0.56%. Sequenced sample: blood. These receptors were taken from a girl under 18 with multiple sclerosis. The CDR3 runs from the conserved cysteine through the conserved F or W. D genes are given only for firm matches. Expanded clones are given a class, and other clones once, few, many or no size at all.

>few|.|TRBV6-1|TRBJ2-1
CASSWAITRGNEQFF
TGTGCCAGCAGTTGGGCGATAACCAGGGGCAATGAGCAGTTCTTC
>.|TRBD1|TRBV7-2|TRBJ2-5
CASSPRTGDGETQYF
TGTGCCAGCAGCCCCAGGACAGGGGATGGAGAGACCCAGTACTTC
>few|TRBD1|TRBV7-9|TRBJ2-1
CASSPQKGQYNEQFF
TGTGCCAGCAGCCCACAAAAGGGACAGTACAATGAGCAGTTCTTC
>many|.|TRBV7-2|TRBJ2-3
CASSLGQLTDTQYF
TGTGCCAGCAGCTTAGGGCAGCTCACAGATACGCAGTATTTT
>few|.|TRBV20-1|TRBJ1-2
CSAPVGAANYGYTF
TGCAGTGCTCCCGTCGGGGCAGCTAACTATGGCTACACCTTC
>.|.|TRBV28|TRBJ2-1
CASSLLGGKDRRSNEQFF
TGTGCCAGCAGTTTGCTCGGGGGGAAAGACAGGCGAAGTAATGAGCAGTTCTTC
>.|.|TRBV6-1|TRBJ2-3
CASSDTGYSQYF
TGTGCCAGCAGCGATACAGGGTACTCGCAGTATTTT
>few|.|TRBV5-1|TRBJ2-2
CASEGGDTGELFF
TGCGCCAGCGAGGGGGGCGACACCGGGGAGCTGTTTTTT
>.|TRBD1|TRBV3-1|TRBJ2-5
CASSPPRTGVIQETQYF
TGTGCCAGCAGCCCGCCTCGGACAGGGGTAATCCAAGAGACCCAGTACTTC
>.|.|TRBV7-9|TRBJ1-2
CASSKEQTGVYGYTF
TGTGCCAGCAGTAAGGAACAGACAGGAGTCTATGGCTACACCTTC
>few|.|TRBV21-1|TRBJ2-5
CASSKERPLSYTKETQYF
TGTGCCAGCAGCAAAGAGCGGCCCTTATCGTACACCAAAGAGACCCAGTACTTC
>.|TRBD2|TRBV3-1|TRBJ2-2
CASSHDRSGEGKLFF
TGTGCCAGCAGCCATGATCGGAGTGGGGAGGGGAAGCTGTTTTTT
>.|.|TRBV18|TRBJ1-1
CASSNKQGKGTEAFF
TGTGCCAGCTCAAATAAACAGGGTAAAGGGACTGAAGCTTTCTTT
>.|.|TRBV27|TRBJ2-1
CVSRKRAHSYNEQFF
TGTGTCAGCAGGAAGCGGGCCCATTCCTACAATGAGCAGTTCTTC
>.|.|TRBV2|TRBJ1-1
CASMGSGEAFF
TGTGCCAGCATGGGGAGCGGGGAGGCTTTCTTT
>.|.|TRBV6-1|TRBJ2-3
CASREQGRDTQYF
TGTGCCAGCCGAGAACAGGGCCGCGATACGCAGTATTTT
>many|TRBD2|TRBV7-2|TRBJ2-4
CATRLAALGIQYF
TGTGCCACCCGCCTAGCGGCTCTGGGGATTCAGTACTTC
>few|.|TRBV19|TRBJ2-1
CASSDSGYNEQFF
TGTGCCAGTAGTGACTCAGGGTACAATGAGCAGTTCTTC
>.|.|TRBV9|TRBJ2-5
CASSGRDTELPRPKETQYF
TGTGCCAGCAGCGGCCGGGACACGGAACTCCCACGACCTAAAGAGACCCAGTACTTC
>.|.|TRBV29-1|TRBJ1-4
CSVGDEKLFF
TGCAGCGTTGGGGACGAAAAACTGTTTTTT
>.|TRBD2|TRBV2|TRBJ2-1
CASSRPPGRGAGVEQFF
TGTGCCAGCAGCAGACCCCCCGGGCGGGGGGCCGGCGTTGAGCAGTTCTTC
>few|.|TRBV15|TRBJ1-6
CATSSQNLRGINSPLHF
TGTGCCACCAGCTCGCAGAATCTCAGGGGCATTAATTCACCCCTCCACTTT
>.|TRBD2|TRBV29-1|TRBJ2-1
CSVLGASGLAYNEQFF
TGCAGCGTTCTCGGGGCTAGCGGGTTAGCCTACAATGAGCAGTTCTTC
>.|.|TRBV12-3/TRBV12-4|TRBJ2-7
CASILRGQPSYNEQYF
TGTGCCAGCATTCTTCGGGGCCAACCTTCCTACAATGAGCAGTACTTC
>.|.|TRBV4-1|TRBJ2-3
CASSQEGGSYDLSQYF
TGCGCCAGCAGCCAAGAAGGTGGTAGCTACGATCTGTCGCAGTATTTT
>.|.|TRBV27|TRBJ2-7
CASSLGTGGPAYEQYF
TGTGCCAGCAGTTTAGGGACGGGGGGCCCAGCCTACGAGCAGTACTTC
>many|TRBD1|TRBV29-1|TRBJ2-7
CSVVRQGETYEQYF
TGCAGCGTTGTACGGCAGGGGGAAACCTACGAGCAGTACTTC
>.|.|TRBV6-5|TRBJ1-4
CASSNQGYEKLFF
TGTGCCAGCAGTAATCAGGGGTATGAAAAACTGTTTTTT
>few|.|TRBV7-8|TRBJ2-3
CASSLKTVASTDTQYF
TGTGCCAGCAGCTTAAAGACAGTCGCTAGCACAGATACGCAGTATTTT
>.|.|TRBV10-2|TRBJ2-2
CASSESRQHTGELFF
TGCGCCAGCAGTGAGTCGCGACAGCACACCGGGGAGCTGTTTTTT
>few|.|TRBV15|TRBJ2-6
CATSRDEGSGANVLTF
TGTGCCACCAGCAGAGATGAGGGCTCTGGGGCCAACGTCCTGACTTTC
>few|.|TRBV7-2|TRBJ2-3
CASSLEWVATQYF
TGTGCCAGCAGCTTAGAATGGGTCGCTACGCAGTATTTT
>.|TRBD1|TRBV29-1|TRBJ2-5
CSSRQGLYNEQYF
TGCAGCTCACGACAGGGCCTCTACAATGAGCAGTACTTC
>.|TRBD1|TRBV6-6|TRBJ1-5
CASSPGGVGPQHF
TGTGCCAGCAGCCCAGGGGGGGTAGGGCCCCAGCATTTT
>few|TRBD2|TRBV5-1|TRBJ2-1
CASSPWTSGGTGEQFF
TGCGCCAGCAGCCCGTGGACTAGCGGGGGGACGGGGGAACAGTTCTTC
>once|.|TRBV7-9|TRBJ1-1
CASSNGRAFF
TGTGCCAGCAGCAACGGACGAGCTTTCTTT
>.|.|TRBV7-2|TRBJ1-4
CASSSQRQNNEKLFF
TGTGCCAGCAGTTCCCAGCGGCAGAATAATGAAAAACTGTTTTTT
>.|.|TRBV9|TRBJ1-3
CASTGTRNTIYF
TGTGCCAGCACCGGGACTCGAAACACCATATATTTT
>.|TRBD1|TRBV4-3|TRBJ1-2
CASSQDHAGGDYGYTF
TGCGCCAGCAGCCAAGATCATGCAGGGGGAGACTATGGCTACACCTTC
>.|.|TRBV7-2|TRBJ2-6
CASSLVGTGANVLTF
TGTGCCAGCAGCTTAGTGGGAACTGGGGCCAACGTCCTGACTTTC
>.|TRBD1|TRBV6-2/TRBV6-3|TRBJ2-7
CASSSGQGAAEQYF
TGTGCCAGCAGTTCGGGACAGGGGGCCGCCGAGCAGTACTTC
>.|.|TRBV7-2|TRBJ1-4
CASSMTGGDEKLFF
TGTGCCAGCAGTATGACGGGGGGAGATGAAAAACTGTTTTTT
>few|.|TRBV28|TRBJ2-7
CASRNYYEQYF
TGTGCCAGCAGAAACTACTACGAGCAGTACTTC
>few|.|TRBV12-5|TRBJ1-5
CASGSGNQPQHF
TGTGCTAGTGGTTCGGGCAATCAGCCCCAGCATTTT
>few|.|TRBV5-6|TRBJ1-5
CASSLKPGHLPTGNQPQHF
TGTGCCAGCAGCCTTAAACCGGGACACTTACCCACAGGCAATCAGCCCCAGCATTTT
>.|.|TRBV9|TRBJ1-2
CASRGRASLGGYTF
TGTGCCAGCCGGGGTAGAGCCAGCTTAGGAGGCTACACCTTC
>.|TRBD1|TRBV12-3/TRBV12-4|TRBJ2-7
CASTGTEIYNEQYF
TGTGCCAGCACTGGGACAGAAATTTACAATGAGCAGTACTTC
>.|TRBD1|TRBV28|TRBJ2-7
CASKTGGFYEQYF
TGTGCCAGCAAGACAGGGGGCTTCTACGAGCAGTACTTC
>few|TRBD1|TRBV5-6|TRBJ2-3
CASSNDRESDTQYF
TGTGCCAGCAGCAACGACAGGGAGTCGGATACGCAGTATTTT
>.|TRBD2|TRBV24-1|TRBJ2-7
CATSDPSASASGFNEQYF
TGTGCCACCAGTGATCCCTCCGCTTCGGCTAGCGGGTTCAATGAGCAGTACTTC
>few|TRBD2|TRBV6-6|TRBJ2-4
CASSYSSGGPGKNIQYF
TGTGCCAGCAGTTACTCATCGGGGGGGCCGGGCAAAAACATTCAGTACTTC